Reported below is one T cell receptor beta chain. The antigen is not known. Germline loops: CDR1 KGHDR, CDR2 SFDVKD. V lost 5 bases and J lost 2; bases outside the gene matches: 13. The CDR3 spans 17 residues. These data belong to a study of neurological immune-mediated disorders. Findings and caveats of the study: Private repertoires in all groups were suggested by the finding that expanded clones across subjects shared no CDR3 amino acid sequences.

Time point given: longitudinal time-point 2. Every sequencing run produced over 170 million TCR-beta sequences, and the sequences from any one run covered 15-18 subjects. MiXCR was run by TCRdb on the 5' RACE reads, yielding one entry per CDR3 protein. The profile shows 70,000 to 95,000 distinct CDR3 sequences, less than 15% of them singletons. The TCR comes from a female donor with HTLV-1-associated myelopathy (HAM/TSP). The sample consisted of PBMCs. The gene calls are TRBV24-1 and TRBJ2-5; TRBD2 agrees at 7 bases. CDR3: CATSATQGLAVQETQYF. DNA of the CDR3: TGTGCCACCAGTGCTACCCAGGGTCTAGCGGTACAAGAGACCCAGTACTTC.